The 5 T cell receptor beta chains below were found in one sample sequenced in a study of OX40 agonist ivuxolimab in advanced cancers. The data were produced by immunoSEQ multiplex PCR, yet TCRdb's version contains in-frame clones alone and is incomplete. The top ten clones hold 1.5% to 2% of a sample with some 65,000 clones, roughly 81% of them seen once. The sample here was CD4+ or CD8+ T cells sorted from blood, taken in a trial of the OX40 agonist ivuxolimab. These receptors all come from an adult with an advanced solid tumor such as melanoma, head and neck, liver or kidney cancer.

The table lists this clone with a few counts. The gene calls are TRBV4-1 and TRBJ1-5; TRBD1 might be the D (5 bases). CDR1 is MGHRA and CDR2 is YSYEKL in the germline V gene. Deletions cut 3 bases from V and 9 bases from J, with 18 bases between. The CDR3 has 15 amino acids. The chain's CDR3 is CASSHLDGDGGPQHF. The DNA of the CDR3 is TGCGCCAGCAGCCATTTGGACGGAGACGGGGGGCCCCAGCATTTT.

The rearrangement uses TRBV7-6 and TRBJ2-6, with 8 bases that match TRBD2. Germline V gene sequence: CDR1 SGHVS, CDR2 FNYEAQ. Unmatched junction bases numbered 6, after V lost 5 bases and J lost 0 bases. The CDR3 loop spans 17 amino acids. CDR3 residues: CASSKGLVSSGANVLTF. The CDR3 DNA is TGTGCCAGCAGCAAGGGACTAGTGAGCTCTGGGGCCAACGTCCTGACTTTC.

V is TRBV2 and J is TRBJ2-3, with TRBD1 matching 8 bases. V was clipped by 6 bases and J by 4 bases; unmatched bases: 3. Germline CDR1 is SNHLY and CDR2 is FYNNEI. CDR3 length: 13 residues. DNA for the CDR3: TGTGCCAGCAGGAGGACAGGGTCAGATACGCAGTATTTT. It encodes CASRRTGSDTQYF.

The chain combines TRBV19 with TRBJ2-5; D not resolved. Germline V lookup: CDR1 LNHDA, CDR2 SQIVND (reference sequence). V was shortened by 0 bases and J by 5 bases, with 10 bases between the two germline ends. There are 14 residues in the CDR3. CDR3: CASSIELGRETQYF. The CDR3 DNA follows: TGTGCCAGTAGTATAGAGCTCGGCAGGGAGACCCAGTACTTC.

This clone turned up a few times. Other DNA sequences in the sample encode the same CDR3. The gene calls are TRBV4-2 and TRBJ1-5; TRBD1 is a possible D gene (5 bases). CDR3 length equals 15 residues. Between the trimmed V and J ends, which lost 0 bases and 7 bases, there was a span of 13 bases. Germline values: CDR1 LGHNA, CDR2 YNFKEQ. CDR3 amino acids: CASSQEWGGRQPQHF. The CDR3 bases are TGTGCCAGCAGCCAAGAATGGGGGGGTAGACAGCCCCAGCATTTT.